A single sample gave rise to the 11 T cell receptor beta chains below, sequenced in a study of blood T cells in healthy people across ages. It was with a sample-barcoded 5' primer and a J-beta primer mix that a second PCR of roughly 7 to 12 cycles was run. A single record per CDR3 protein comes from TCRdb applying MiXCR to the 5' RACE reads. The sample carries 700,000 to 950,000 distinct CDR3 sequences, roughly 64% recorded once. Input material: blood. Source of these receptors: a man aged 25 to 45 in good health.

The V gene is TRBV20-1, the J gene TRBJ2-1; D unclear. V was trimmed by 3 bases and J by 8 bases, leaving 17 bases between them. The CDR3 is 14 amino acids. Germline V CDR1 and CDR2: DFQATT, SNEGSKA (reference sequence). The CDR3 sequence: CSARYPTAEDEQFF. Written as DNA, the CDR3 is TGCAGTGCTAGGTATCCCACGGCCGAGGATGAGCAGTTCTTC.

About this clonotype itself: The junction differs from germline at one of its ends, possibly a read error. The DNA for the CDR3 is TGTGCCAGCAGTCCCTCAGCGGGGGGTCGGGATGGGCAGTTTTTC. Its protein is CASSPSAGGRDGQFF. This rearrangement joins TRBV12-3 or TRBV12-4 to TRBJ2-1; 9 bases fit TRBD2. This CDR3 comprises 15 residues.

This clonotype was detected only once. The chain links TRBV20-1 to TRBJ1-2; D might be TRBD1 (5 bases). The ends were cut back, 5 bases at V and 1 base at J, with 17 bases in the middle. This CDR3 is 15 amino acids long. CDR1 and CDR2 from the germline V gene are DFQATT and SNEGSKA (reference sequence). The CDR3 is CSACIGGSRNYGYTF. DNA for the CDR3: TGCAGTGCTTGCATTGGGGGAAGTCGTAACTATGGCTACACCTTC.

The chain employs TRBV24-1 and TRBJ2-5; 10 bases are shared with TRBD2. The length of the CDR3 is 17 residues. CDR1 and CDR2 from the germline V gene are KGHDR and SFDVKD. J was trimmed by 3 bases and V by 1 base; bases with no gene match: 7. CDR3 DNA sequence: TGTGCCACCAGTGATTTTCACTCCGGGACTAGCGAAGAGACCCAGTACTTC. Translated: CATSDFHSGTSEETQYF.

This CDR3 is CSAMSGSRDEQFF. In nucleotides, the CDR3 is TGCAGTGCCATGAGCGGGAGTAGGGATGAGCAGTTCTTC. The rearrangement uses TRBV20-1 and TRBJ2-1, with 8 bases lining up with TRBD2. The CDR3 is 13 amino acids. Germline-derived CDR1 and CDR2 are DFQATT and SNEGSKA (reference sequence). Trimming at V came to 6 bases and at J to 8 bases, leaving 9 bases not matched to a gene.

The chain employs TRBV2 and TRBJ2-5, with D possibly called TRBD1 or TRBD2 (5 bases each). This CDR3 has 15 residues. V gave up 5 bases and J gave up 0 bases, with 13 bases separating them. CDR1 is SNHLY and CDR2 is FYNNEI in the germline V gene. CDR3 DNA: TGTGCCAGCAGTCGATTCGGGACGTACCAAGAGACCCAGTACTTC. This sequence encodes CASSRFGTYQETQYF.

The rearrangement links TRBV27 to TRBJ2-4, with TRBD1 as a possible D gene (6 bases). Trimming took off 5 bases at V and 6 bases at J, with 11 bases between the two ends. There are 13 residues in the CDR3. CDR1 is MNHEY and CDR2 is SMNVEV in the germline V gene (reference sequence). Written as DNA, the CDR3 is TGTGCCAGCAGTGCCCAGGGGACAAACATTCAGTACTTC. Its protein is CASSAQGTNIQYF.

V is TRBV9 and J is TRBJ2-7; the match to TRBD2 covers 7 bases. Near its end, the DNA agrees better with TRBJ2-5, so the J call may be wrong. CDR3 length equals 15 residues. The germline gives CDR1 SGDLS, CDR2 YYNGEE. CDR3 coding DNA: TGTGCCAGCAGCCGCGGGGGAAACTATCAAGAGACCCAGTACTTC. Protein product: CASSRGGNYQETQYF.

This CDR3 is CAIRTPGQGGYEQYF. Here the CDR3 DNA reads TGTGCCATCAGGACCCCAGGGCAGGGGGGCTACGAGCAGTACTTC. The chain couples TRBV10-3 to TRBJ2-7; a weak D match, TRBD1 (7 bases). The ends were cut back, 6 bases at V and 3 bases at J, with 18 bases in the middle. Germline assignment: CDR1 ENHRY and CDR2 SYGVKD. The length of the CDR3 is 15 residues.

The chain uses TRBV6-2 or TRBV6-3 and TRBJ2-6; D uncertain. The V end was cut by 0 bases, the J end by 0 bases, with 12 bases between. CDR3 length: 18 amino acids. Germline lookup yields CDR1 MNHEY and CDR2 SVGEGT. CDR3 residues: CASSYSLGSSSGANVLTF. The CDR3 DNA reads as TGTGCCAGCAGTTACTCCCTGGGCAGCAGCTCTGGGGCCAACGTCCTGACTTTC.

This chain uses TRBV6-5 with TRBJ1-1, with D hard to call. This CDR3 spans 15 amino acids. The V and J ends lost 5 bases and 11 bases respectively, with 24 bases between them. Germline CDR1 MNHEY, CDR2 SVGAGI. CDR3 region: CASSQNPFGTPLAFF. The CDR3 nucleotides are TGTGCCAGCAGTCAGAACCCTTTCGGTACGCCCTTGGCTTTCTTT.